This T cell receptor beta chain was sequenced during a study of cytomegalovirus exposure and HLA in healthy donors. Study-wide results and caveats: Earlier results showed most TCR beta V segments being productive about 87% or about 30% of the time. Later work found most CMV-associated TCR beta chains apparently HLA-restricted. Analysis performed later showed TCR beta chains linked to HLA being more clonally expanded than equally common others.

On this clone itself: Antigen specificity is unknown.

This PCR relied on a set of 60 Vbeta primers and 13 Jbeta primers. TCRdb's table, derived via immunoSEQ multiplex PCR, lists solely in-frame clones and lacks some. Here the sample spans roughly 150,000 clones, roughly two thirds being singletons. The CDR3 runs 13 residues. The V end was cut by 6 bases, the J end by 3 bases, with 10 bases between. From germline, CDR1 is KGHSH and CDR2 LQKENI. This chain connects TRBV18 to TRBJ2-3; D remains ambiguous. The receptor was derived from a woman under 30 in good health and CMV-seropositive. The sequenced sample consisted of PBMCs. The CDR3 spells CASSPTSTDTQYF. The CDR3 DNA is TGTGCCAGCTCCCCCACTTCAACAGATACGCAGTATTTT.